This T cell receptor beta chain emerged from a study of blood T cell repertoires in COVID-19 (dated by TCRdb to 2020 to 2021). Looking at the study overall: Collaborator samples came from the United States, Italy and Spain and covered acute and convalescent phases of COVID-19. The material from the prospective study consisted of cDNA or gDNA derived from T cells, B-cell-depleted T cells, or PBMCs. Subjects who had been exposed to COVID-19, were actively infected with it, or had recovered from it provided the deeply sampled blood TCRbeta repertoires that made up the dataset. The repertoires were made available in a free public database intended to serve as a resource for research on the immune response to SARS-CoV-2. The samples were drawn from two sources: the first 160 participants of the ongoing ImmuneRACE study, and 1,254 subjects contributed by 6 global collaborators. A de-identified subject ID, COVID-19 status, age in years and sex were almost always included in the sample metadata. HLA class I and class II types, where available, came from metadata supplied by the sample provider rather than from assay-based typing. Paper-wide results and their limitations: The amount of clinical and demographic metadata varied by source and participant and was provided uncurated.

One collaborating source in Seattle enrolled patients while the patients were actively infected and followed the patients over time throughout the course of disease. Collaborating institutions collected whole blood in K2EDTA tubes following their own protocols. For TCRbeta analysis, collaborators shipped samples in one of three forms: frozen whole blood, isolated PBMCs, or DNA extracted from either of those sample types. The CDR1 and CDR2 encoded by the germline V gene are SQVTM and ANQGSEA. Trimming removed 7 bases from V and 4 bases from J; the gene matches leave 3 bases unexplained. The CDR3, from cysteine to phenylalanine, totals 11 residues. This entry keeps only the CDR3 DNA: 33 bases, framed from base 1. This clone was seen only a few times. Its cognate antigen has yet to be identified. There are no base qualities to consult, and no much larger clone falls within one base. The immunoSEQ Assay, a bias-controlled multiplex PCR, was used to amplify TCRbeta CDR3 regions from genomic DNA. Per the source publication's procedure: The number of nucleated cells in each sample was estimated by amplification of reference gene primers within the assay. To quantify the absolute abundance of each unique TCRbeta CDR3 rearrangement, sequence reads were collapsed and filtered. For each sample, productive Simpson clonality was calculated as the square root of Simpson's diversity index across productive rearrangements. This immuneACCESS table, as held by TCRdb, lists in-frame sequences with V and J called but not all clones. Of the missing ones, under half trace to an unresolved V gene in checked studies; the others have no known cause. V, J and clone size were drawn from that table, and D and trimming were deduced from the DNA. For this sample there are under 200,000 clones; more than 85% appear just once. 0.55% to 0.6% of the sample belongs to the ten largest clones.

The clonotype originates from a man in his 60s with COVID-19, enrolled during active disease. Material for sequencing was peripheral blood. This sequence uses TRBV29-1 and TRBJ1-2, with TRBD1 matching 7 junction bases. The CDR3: CSAWDSYGYTF. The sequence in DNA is TGCAGCGCATGGGACAGCTATGGCTACACCTTC.